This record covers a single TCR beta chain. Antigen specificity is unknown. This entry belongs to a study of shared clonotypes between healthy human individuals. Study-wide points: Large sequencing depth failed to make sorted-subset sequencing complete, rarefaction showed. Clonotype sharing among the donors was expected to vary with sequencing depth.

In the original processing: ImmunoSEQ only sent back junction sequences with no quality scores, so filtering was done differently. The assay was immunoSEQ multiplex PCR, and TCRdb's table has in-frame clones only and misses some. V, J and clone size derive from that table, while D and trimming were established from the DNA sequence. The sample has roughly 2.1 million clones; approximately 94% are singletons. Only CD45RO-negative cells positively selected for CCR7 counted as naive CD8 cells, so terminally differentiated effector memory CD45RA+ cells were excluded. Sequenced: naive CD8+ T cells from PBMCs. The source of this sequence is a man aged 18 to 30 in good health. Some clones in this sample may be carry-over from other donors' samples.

The CDR3: CASSASGLAGGFYEQYF. Here the CDR3 DNA reads TGTGCCAGTAGTGCATCGGGACTAGCGGGAGGATTCTACGAGCAGTACTTC. The chain combines TRBV19 with TRBJ2-7, with 15 nucleotides matching TRBD2. Germline CDR1 reads LNHDA; CDR2 reads SQIVND (reference sequence). Trimming took 5 bases from V and 3 from J; bases not matched to a gene: 8. The CDR3 is made up of 17 amino acids.